This T cell receptor (beta chain) was sequenced in a study of beta chain features in type 1 diabetes. A word on this clone: The antigen is undetermined.

Points from the study as a whole: The question of HLA type influencing TCRB rearrangement was one that remained unresolved here. Researchers report that Type 1 diabetes patients had moderately but significantly shorter TCRB CDR3s across all four CD4+ subsets. Amplification by PCR could prefer shorter templates, with the same effect in patients and controls.

Since all of the isolated RNA was reverse transcribed, expressed TCRB transcripts were what got sequenced. Profiled with immunoSEQ multiplex PCR; TCRdb holds only in-frame clones, not every one. The sample has 300,000 or so clones; approximately 10% are singletons. Every sorted population was more than 95% pure. V lost 4 bases to trimming and J lost 5 bases; unmatched junction nucleotides: 5. The germline gives CDR1 SGHRS, CDR2 YFSETQ. This CDR3 comprises 14 residues. This sequence joins TRBV5-1 and TRBJ2-1; 8 bases align to TRBD2. Specimen: central memory CD4+ T cells from blood. This clonotype was sampled from a man aged 25 to 40 with type 1 diabetes. The CDR3 is CASSVRGGNNEQFF. CDR3 nucleotide sequence: TGCGCCAGCAGCGTACGGGGGGGTAACAATGAGCAGTTCTTC.